The 17 T cell receptor beta chains below come from one sample, sequenced in a study of T-cell memory formation after mild COVID-19. TCRdb called the 5' RACE reads again in MiXCR, with one record for every CDR3 protein. This table has 250,000 or so distinct CDR3 sequences, more than 15% appearing once. Sequencing was performed on PBMCs or a T cell subset sorted from them (not recorded which). These receptors were obtained from a young man who had mild COVID-19 (a few samples of this study predate the infection). Cell type and time point are not known.

The gene calls are TRBV29-1 and TRBJ1-1; 7 nucleotides agree with TRBD1. After removal of 7 bases from V and 5 bases from J, the junction contained 7 bases not matched to a gene. There are 12 residues in the CDR3. CDR1 is SQVTM and CDR2 is ANQGSEA in the germline V gene. The DNA for the CDR3 is TGCAGCGGCGACAGGGATGGGACTGAAGCTTTCTTT. Encoded protein: CSGDRDGTEAFF.

This clonotype was counted only a few times. The J gene is TRBJ2-2, the V gene TRBV7-2, with 10 bases that match TRBD1. The germline V gene has CDR1 SGHTA and CDR2 FQGNSA. Germline trimming cut 5 bases from V and 5 bases from J; bases unmatched to any gene: 5. This CDR3 spans 15 amino acids. The CDR3 spells CASSRPGQGTGELFF. As DNA, the CDR3 is TGTGCCAGCAGCCGACCGGGACAGGGGACCGGGGAGCTGTTTTTT. Supplemented by reference TRBV7-2 and TRBJ2-2, the full variable domain reads GAGVSQSPSNKVTEKGKDVELRCDPISGHTALYWYRQSLGQGLEFLIYFQGNSAPDKSGLPSDRFSAERTGGSVSTLTIQRTQQEDSAVYLCASSRPGQGTGELFFGEGSRLTVL.

This chain joins TRBV3-1 and TRBJ1-4; D is uncertain. Germline CDR1 is LGHDT and CDR2 is YNNKEL (reference sequence). The V and J ends lost 0 bases and 5 bases respectively, with 16 bases between them. The CDR3 consists of 17 residues. CDR3 coding DNA: TGTGCCAGCAGCCAAGATCCTAGACCGGGAGGGAATGAAAAACTGTTTTTT. As protein: CASSQDPRPGGNEKLFF.

This clonotype was recorded a few times. V and J are TRBV5-1 and TRBJ2-3; 12 bases fit TRBD2. V lost 0 bases to trimming and J lost 2 bases; unmatched junction nucleotides: 7. The germline V gene has CDR1 SGHRS and CDR2 YFSETQ. The CDR3 consists of 18 residues. The CDR3 bases are TGCGCCAGCAGCTTGGTTCTCCTAGCGGGGGGGACCACAGATACGCAGTATTTT. Protein product: CASSLVLLAGGTTDTQYF.

The table lists this clonotype with a few counts. The J gene is TRBJ1-2, the V gene TRBV9; a possible D gene is TRBD1 (5 bases). There are 18 residues in the CDR3. Germline CDR1 and CDR2: SGDLS and YYNGEE. The ends were cut back, 5 bases at V and 7 bases at J, with 30 bases in the middle. CDR3 bases: TGTGCCAGCAGGGGAACCCGCCTCAGGAGGGCAGGGCAGGGTGGCTACACCTTC. Translating gives CASRGTRLRRAGQGGYTF.

The rearrangement links TRBV4-3 to TRBJ2-2, with D perhaps assigned TRBD1 or TRBD2 (5 bases each). V was cut by 3 bases and J by 5 bases, with 19 bases left in between. This CDR3 has 17 residues. CDR1 is LGHNA, CDR2 YSLEER, per germline. This CDR3 is CASSQTVGPVGTGELFF. The DNA of the CDR3 is TGCGCCAGCAGCCAGACCGTGGGACCCGTTGGAACCGGGGAGCTGTTTTTT.

J is TRBJ1-2 and V is TRBV28; D ambiguous. This CDR3 has 15 amino acids. Trimming pared 5 bases from V and 1 base from J, leaving 14 bases between. Per germline, CDR1 MDHEN and CDR2 SYDVKM. The CDR3 spells CASSNPFDGNYGYTF. CDR3 in DNA: TGTGCCAGCAGTAACCCCTTCGACGGTAACTATGGCTACACCTTC.

This clonotype was seen only a few times. V gene TRBV4-1 combines with J gene TRBJ1-2; no definite D call. The CDR3 contains 15 residues. V gave up 4 bases and J gave up 4 bases, with 16 bases separating them. Looked up from germline, CDR1 is MGHRA and CDR2 is YSYEKL. This CDR3 is CASSLGPLNSYGYTF. CDR3 nucleotides: TGCGCCAGCAGCCTTGGACCCCTAAATTCCTATGGCTACACCTTC.

This clonotype was counted between two and nine times. The chain couples TRBV6-5 to TRBJ2-5; D unresolved. V gave up 0 bases and J gave up 3 bases, with 11 bases separating them. Germline lookup yields CDR1 MNHEY and CDR2 SVGAGI. This CDR3 is built from 15 residues. The CDR3 DNA is TGTGCCAGCAGTTACTCGAACAGTGGTAAAGAGACCCAGTACTTC. It codes for CASSYSNSGKETQYF.

This clonotype was picked up a small number of times. In nucleotides, the CDR3 is TGTGCCAGCAGCCTCGGGAGCCAGTACGAGCAGTACGTC. Protein: CASSLGSQYEQYV. This chain links TRBV28 with TRBJ2-7; weak D call: TRBD2 (6 bases). V was trimmed by 6 bases and J by 4 bases, leaving 13 bases between them. This CDR3 is built from 13 residues. CDR1 and CDR2 (germline): MDHEN, SYDVKM.

The table lists this clonotype with many counts. The chain combines TRBV4-1 with TRBJ2-1; the D is unclear. V lost 0 bases and J lost 1, with 7 bases in between. The CDR3 runs 15 residues. Germline CDR1 is MGHRA and CDR2 is YSYEKL. The DNA of the CDR3 is TGCGCCAGCAGCCAAGATGAGCTTTCCTACAATGAGCAGTTCTTC. Translating gives CASSQDELSYNEQFF.

This clonotype came up a few times. The chain recombines TRBV5-6 with TRBJ2-7, with D tentatively TRBD2 (5 bases). V was trimmed by 2 bases and J by 0 bases, leaving 9 bases between them. The V gene's germline CDR1 is SGHDT and CDR2 YYEEEE. The CDR3 is made up of 14 amino acids. CDR3 protein: CASSFLGGSYEQYV. In DNA, the CDR3 is TGTGCCAGCAGCTTCCTCGGAGGCTCCTACGAGCAGTACGTC.

The chain couples TRBV24-1 to TRBJ2-7; 10 bases are shared with TRBD1. The CDR3 length is 15 residues. Germline CDR1 KGHDR, CDR2 SFDVKD. V was pared by 3 bases and J by 5 bases, with 6 bases of the junction left unmatched. The CDR3 DNA reads as TGTGCCACCAGTGATCCTCGGACAGGGGGTGACGAGCAGTACTTC. It specifies CATSDPRTGGDEQYF.

The chain couples TRBV5-1 to TRBJ2-1, with D hard to call. V lost 0 bases, J lost 5 bases, and 6 bases lay in between. This CDR3 has 13 residues. Germline V CDR1 and CDR2: SGHRS, YFSETQ. The CDR3 here is CASSLAENNEQFF. CDR3 bases: TGCGCCAGCAGCTTGGCAGAGAACAATGAGCAGTTCTTC.

This clonotype was observed at least ten times. The gene calls are TRBV7-9 and TRBJ1-6, with D uncertain. V was cut by 3 bases and J by 8 bases, with 8 bases left in between. The CDR3 totals 13 residues. Germline V gene data show CDR1 as SEHNR and CDR2 as FQNEAQ (reference sequence). CDR3 sequence reads: CASSFSQDSPLHF. For the CDR3, the DNA is TGTGCCAGCAGCTTTTCCCAGGATTCACCCCTCCACTTT.

This clonotype turned up a few times. The chain employs TRBV12-3 or TRBV12-4 and TRBJ1-2; D remains ambiguous. This CDR3 is built from 11 residues. V lost 3 bases and J lost 8, with 7 bases in between. CDR3 in DNA: TGTGCCAGCAGTTTCGGCCCCGGCTACACCTTC. This translates into CASSFGPGYTF.

V and J are TRBV5-1 and TRBJ1-6, with D maybe TRBD1 (5 bases). The CDR3 length is 15 residues. Between the trimmed V and J ends, which lost 5 bases and 7 bases, there was a span of 16 bases. Germline CDR1 SGHRS, CDR2 YFSETQ. The CDR3 here is CASREGTGANSPLHF. For the CDR3, the DNA is TGCGCCAGCAGGGAGGGCACCGGGGCCAATTCACCCCTCCACTTT.